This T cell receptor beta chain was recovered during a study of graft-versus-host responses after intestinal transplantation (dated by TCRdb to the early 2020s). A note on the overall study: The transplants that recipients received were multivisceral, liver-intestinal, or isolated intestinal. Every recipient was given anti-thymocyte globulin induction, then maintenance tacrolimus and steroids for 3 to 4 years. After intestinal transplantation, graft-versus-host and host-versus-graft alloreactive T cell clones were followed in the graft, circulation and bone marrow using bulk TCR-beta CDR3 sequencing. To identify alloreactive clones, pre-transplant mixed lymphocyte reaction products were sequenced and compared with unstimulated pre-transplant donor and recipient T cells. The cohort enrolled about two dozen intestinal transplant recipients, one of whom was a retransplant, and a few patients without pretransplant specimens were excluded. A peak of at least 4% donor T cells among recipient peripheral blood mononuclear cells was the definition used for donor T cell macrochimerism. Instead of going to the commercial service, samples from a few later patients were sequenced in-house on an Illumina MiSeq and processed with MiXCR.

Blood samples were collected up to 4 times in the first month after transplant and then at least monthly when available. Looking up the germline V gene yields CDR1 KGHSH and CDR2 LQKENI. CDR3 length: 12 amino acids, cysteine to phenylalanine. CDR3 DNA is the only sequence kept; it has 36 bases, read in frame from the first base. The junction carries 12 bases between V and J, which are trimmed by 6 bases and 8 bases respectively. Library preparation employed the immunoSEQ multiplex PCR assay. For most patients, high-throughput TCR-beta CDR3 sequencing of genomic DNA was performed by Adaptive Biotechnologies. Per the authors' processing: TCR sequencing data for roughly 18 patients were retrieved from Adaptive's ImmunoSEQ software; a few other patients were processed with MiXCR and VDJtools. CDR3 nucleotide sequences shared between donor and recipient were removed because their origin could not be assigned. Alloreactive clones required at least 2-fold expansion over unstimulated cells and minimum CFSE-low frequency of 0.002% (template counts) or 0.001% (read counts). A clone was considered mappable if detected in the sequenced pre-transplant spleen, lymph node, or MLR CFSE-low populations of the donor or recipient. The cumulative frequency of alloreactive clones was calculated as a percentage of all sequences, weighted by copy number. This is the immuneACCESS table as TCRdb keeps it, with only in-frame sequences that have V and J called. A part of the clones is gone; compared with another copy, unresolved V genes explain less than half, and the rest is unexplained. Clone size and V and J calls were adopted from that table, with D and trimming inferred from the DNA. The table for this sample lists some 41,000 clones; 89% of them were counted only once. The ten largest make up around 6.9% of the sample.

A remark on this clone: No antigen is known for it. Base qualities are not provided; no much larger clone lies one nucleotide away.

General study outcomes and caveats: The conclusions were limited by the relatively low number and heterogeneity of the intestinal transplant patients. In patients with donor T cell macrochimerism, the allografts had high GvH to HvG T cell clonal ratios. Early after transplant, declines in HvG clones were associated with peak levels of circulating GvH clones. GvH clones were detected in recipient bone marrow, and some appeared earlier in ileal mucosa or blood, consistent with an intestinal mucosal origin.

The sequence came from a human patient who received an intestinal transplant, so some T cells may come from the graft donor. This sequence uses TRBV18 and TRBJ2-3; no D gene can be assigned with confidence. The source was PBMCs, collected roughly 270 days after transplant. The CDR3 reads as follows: CASSGPLGTQYF. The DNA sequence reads TGTGCCAGCTCGGGCCCATTAGGTACGCAGTATTTT.